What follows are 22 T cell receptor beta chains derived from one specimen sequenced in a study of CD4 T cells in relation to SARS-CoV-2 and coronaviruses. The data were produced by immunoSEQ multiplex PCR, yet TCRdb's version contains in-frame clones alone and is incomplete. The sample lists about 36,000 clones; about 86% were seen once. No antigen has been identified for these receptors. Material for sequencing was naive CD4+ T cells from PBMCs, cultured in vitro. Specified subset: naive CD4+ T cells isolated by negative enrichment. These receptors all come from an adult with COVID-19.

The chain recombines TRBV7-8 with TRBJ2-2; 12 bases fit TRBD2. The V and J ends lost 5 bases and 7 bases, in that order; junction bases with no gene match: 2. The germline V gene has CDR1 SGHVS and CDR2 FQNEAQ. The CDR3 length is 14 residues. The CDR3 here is CASSRLAGDGELFF. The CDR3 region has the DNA TGTGCCAGCAGCCGACTAGCGGGAGACGGGGAGCTGTTTTTT.

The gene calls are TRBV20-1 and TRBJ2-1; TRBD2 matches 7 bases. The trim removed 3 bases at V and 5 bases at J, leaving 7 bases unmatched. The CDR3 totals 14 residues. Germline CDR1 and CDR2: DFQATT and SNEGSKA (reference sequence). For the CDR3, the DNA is TGCAGTGCTAGTGGGCGGGAGACGCACAATGAGCAGTTCTTC. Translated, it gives CSASGRETHNEQFF.

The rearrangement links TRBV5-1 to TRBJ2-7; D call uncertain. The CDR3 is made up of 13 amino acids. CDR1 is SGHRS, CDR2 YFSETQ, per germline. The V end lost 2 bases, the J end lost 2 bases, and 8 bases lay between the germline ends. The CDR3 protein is CASSLGNTYEQYF. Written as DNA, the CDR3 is TGCGCCAGCAGCTTAGGCAACACCTACGAGCAGTACTTC. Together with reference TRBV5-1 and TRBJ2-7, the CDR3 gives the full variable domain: KAGVTQTPRYLIKTRGQQVTLSCSPISGHRSVSWYQQTPGQGLQFLFEYFSETQRNKGNFPGRFSGRQFSNSRSEMNVSTLELGDSALYLCASSLGNTYEQYFGPGTRLTVT.

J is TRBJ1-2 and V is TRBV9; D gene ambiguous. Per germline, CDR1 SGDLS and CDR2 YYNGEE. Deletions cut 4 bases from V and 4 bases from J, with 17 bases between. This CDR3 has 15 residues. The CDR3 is CASSRSGEKVYGYTF. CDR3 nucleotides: TGTGCCAGCAGCAGAAGTGGGGAGAAGGTCTATGGCTACACCTTC.

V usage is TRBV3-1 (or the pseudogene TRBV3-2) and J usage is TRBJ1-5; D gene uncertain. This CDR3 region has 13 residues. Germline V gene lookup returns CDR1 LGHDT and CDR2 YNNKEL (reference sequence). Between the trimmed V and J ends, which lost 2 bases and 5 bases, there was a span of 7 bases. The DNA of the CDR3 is TGTGCCAGCAGCCAAATGTTGGATCAGCCCCAGCATTTT. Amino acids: CASSQMLDQPQHF.

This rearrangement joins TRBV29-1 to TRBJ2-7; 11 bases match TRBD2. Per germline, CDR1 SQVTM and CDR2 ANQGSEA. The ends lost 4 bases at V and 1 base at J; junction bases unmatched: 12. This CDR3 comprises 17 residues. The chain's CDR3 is CSVGGHPGLAGSYEQYF. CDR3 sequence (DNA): TGCAGCGTTGGGGGACACCCTGGACTAGCGGGTTCCTACGAGCAGTACTTC.

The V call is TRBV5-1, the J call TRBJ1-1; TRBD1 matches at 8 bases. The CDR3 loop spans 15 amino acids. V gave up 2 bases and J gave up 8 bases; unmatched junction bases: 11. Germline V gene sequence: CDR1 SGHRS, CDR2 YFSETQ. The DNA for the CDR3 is TGCGCCAGCAGCTTAAGAGGACAGGGTGGTCCCGAAGCTTTCTTT. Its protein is CASSLRGQGGPEAFF. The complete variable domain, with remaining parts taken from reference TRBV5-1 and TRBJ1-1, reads KAGVTQTPRYLIKTRGQQVTLSCSPISGHRSVSWYQQTPGQGLQFLFEYFSETQRNKGNFPGRFSGRQFSNSRSEMNVSTLELGDSALYLCASSLRGQGGPEAFFGQGTRLTVV.

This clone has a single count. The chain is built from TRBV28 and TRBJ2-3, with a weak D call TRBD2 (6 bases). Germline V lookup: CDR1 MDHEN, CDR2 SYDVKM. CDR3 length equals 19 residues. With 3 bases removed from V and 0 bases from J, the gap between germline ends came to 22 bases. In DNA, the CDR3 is TGTGCCAGCAGTTTGTACCTAGCGTTAACGGGACCAAGCACAGATACGCAGTATTTT. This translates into CASSLYLALTGPSTDTQYF.

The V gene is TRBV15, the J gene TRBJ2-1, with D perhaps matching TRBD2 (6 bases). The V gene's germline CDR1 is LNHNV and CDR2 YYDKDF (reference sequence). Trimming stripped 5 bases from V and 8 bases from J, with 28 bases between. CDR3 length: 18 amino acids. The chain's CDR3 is CATSSGPEGPWVRDEQFF. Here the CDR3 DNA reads TGTGCCACCAGCTCAGGACCGGAGGGACCCTGGGTACGAGATGAGCAGTTCTTC.

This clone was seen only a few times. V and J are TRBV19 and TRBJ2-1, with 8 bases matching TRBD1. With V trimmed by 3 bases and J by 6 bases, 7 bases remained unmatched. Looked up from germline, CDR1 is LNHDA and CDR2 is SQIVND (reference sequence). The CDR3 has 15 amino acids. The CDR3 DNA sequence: TGTGCCAGTAGTATTCGGGCAGGGGGCTTCAATGAGCAGTTCTTC. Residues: CASSIRAGGFNEQFF.

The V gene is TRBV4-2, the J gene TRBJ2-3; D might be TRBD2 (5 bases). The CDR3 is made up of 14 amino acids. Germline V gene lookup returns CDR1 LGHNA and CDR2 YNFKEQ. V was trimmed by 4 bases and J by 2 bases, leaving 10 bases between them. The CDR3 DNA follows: TGTGCCAGCAGCCCCTCGACTAACACAGATACGCAGTATTTT. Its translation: CASSPSTNTDTQYF.

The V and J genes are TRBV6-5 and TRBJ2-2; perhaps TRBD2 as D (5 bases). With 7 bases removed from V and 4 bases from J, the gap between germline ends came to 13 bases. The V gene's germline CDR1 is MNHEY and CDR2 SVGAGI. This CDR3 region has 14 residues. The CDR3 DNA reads TGTGCCAGCAAGGACGGGGTCCCCACCGGGGAGCTGTTTTTT. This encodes CASKDGVPTGELFF.

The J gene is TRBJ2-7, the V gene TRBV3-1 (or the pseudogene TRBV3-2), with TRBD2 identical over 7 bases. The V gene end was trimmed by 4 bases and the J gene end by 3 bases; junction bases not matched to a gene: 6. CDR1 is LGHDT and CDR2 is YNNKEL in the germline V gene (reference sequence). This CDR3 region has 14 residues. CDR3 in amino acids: CASSPSGTDYEQYF. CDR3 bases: TGTGCCAGCAGCCCGAGCGGGACGGACTACGAGCAGTACTTC.

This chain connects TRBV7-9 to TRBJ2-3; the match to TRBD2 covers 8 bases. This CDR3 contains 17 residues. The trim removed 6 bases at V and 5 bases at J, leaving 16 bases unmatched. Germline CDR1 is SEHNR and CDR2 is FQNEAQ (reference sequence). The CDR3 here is CASRRAPGHGTRDTQYF. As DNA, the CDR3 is TGTGCCAGCAGACGAGCCCCGGGACACGGGACTAGAGATACGCAGTATTTT.

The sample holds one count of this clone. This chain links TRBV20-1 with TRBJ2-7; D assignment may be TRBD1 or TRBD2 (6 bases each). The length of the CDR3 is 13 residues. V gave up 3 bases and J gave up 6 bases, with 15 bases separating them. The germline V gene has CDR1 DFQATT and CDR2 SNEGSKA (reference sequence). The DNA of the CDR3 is TGCAGTGCTAGTAAGGTCGGGGGCGCCGAGCAGTACTTC. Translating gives CSASKVGGAEQYF.

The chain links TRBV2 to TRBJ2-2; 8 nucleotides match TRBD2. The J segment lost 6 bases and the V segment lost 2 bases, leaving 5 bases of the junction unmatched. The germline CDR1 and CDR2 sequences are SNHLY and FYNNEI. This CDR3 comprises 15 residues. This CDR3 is CASSEFSGAAGELFF. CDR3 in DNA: TGTGCCAGCAGTGAATTTAGCGGGGCGGCCGGGGAGCTGTTTTTT.

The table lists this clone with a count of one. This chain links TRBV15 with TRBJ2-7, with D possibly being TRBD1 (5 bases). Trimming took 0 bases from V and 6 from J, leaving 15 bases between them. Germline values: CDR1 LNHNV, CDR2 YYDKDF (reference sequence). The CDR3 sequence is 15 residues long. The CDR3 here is CATSRDSVETGEQYF. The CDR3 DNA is TGTGCCACCAGCAGAGATTCCGTTGAAACAGGCGAGCAGTACTTC.

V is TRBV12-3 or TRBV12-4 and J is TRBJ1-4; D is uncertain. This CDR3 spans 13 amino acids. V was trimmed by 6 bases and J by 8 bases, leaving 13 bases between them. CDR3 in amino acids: CASRNSLGEKLFF. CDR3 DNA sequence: TGTGCCAGCAGGAACTCCTTGGGCGAAAAACTGTTTTTT.

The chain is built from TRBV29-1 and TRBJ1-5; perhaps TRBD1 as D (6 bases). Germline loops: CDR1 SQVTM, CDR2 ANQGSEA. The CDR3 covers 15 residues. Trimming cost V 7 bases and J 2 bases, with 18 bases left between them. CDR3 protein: CSAREGGGGNQPQHF. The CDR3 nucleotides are TGCAGCGCCCGGGAGGGAGGGGGAGGCAATCAGCCCCAGCATTTT.

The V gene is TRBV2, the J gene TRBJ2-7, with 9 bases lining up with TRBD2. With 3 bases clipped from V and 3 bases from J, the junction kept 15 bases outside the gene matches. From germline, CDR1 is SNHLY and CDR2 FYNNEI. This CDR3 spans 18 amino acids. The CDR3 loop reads CASSDGRLIAGEVYEQYF. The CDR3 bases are TGTGCCAGCAGTGATGGCCGGTTAATAGCGGGAGAGGTCTACGAGCAGTACTTC.

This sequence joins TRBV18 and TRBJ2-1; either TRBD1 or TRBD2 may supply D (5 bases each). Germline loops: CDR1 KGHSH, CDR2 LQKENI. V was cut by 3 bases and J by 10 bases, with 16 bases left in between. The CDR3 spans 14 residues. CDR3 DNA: TGTGCCAGCTCACCTGGGACGGCCCCACTGGAGCAGTTCTTC. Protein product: CASSPGTAPLEQFF.

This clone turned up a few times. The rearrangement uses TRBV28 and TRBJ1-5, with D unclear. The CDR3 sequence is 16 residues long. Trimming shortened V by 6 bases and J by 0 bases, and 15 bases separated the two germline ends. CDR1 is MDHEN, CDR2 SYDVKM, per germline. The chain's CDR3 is CASRPAERYSNQPQHF. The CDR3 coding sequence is TGTGCCAGCAGACCCGCGGAGAGGTATAGCAATCAGCCCCAGCATTTT.